The 30 T cell receptor beta chains below come from one sample, sequenced in a study of T cells of healthy individuals. TCRdb recomputed calls from the 5' RACE reads with MiXCR, one row per CDR3 protein. This table has around 63,000 distinct CDR3 sequences, about 16% appearing once. Receptor source: a human donor in good health.

This clonotype was seen ten or more times. This rearrangement joins TRBV20-1 to TRBJ1-2, with D hard to call. CDR3 length equals 13 residues. V dropped 0 bases and J dropped 5 bases, with 10 bases sitting between them. Germline values: CDR1 DFQATT, CDR2 SNEGSKA (reference sequence). The CDR3 sequence: CSARDDQVYGYTF. As DNA, the CDR3 is TGCAGTGCTAGAGATGATCAAGTTTATGGCTACACCTTC.

The V call is TRBV11-3, the J call TRBJ2-2; D may be TRBD1 (6 bases). The V end was cut by 9 bases, the J end by 1 base, with 21 bases between. The CDR3 has 17 residues. Looked up from germline, CDR1 is SGHNT and CDR2 is YENEEA. The CDR3 coding sequence is TGTGCCAGACCCCTAGGGCGCGGACAGTGGAACACCGGGGAGCTGTTTTTT. Its protein product is CARPLGRGQWNTGELFF.

At least ten counts were recorded for this clonotype. The J gene is TRBJ1-5, the V gene TRBV12-3 or TRBV12-4; 7 bases map to TRBD1. The V segment lost 5 bases and the J segment 2 bases; nucleotides outside the gene matches: 6. This CDR3 is built from 15 residues. CDR3 amino acids: CASSPDRFGNQPQHF. CDR3 DNA: TGTGCCAGCAGTCCGGACAGGTTCGGCAATCAGCCCCAGCATTTT.

This clonotype was counted ten times or more. J is TRBJ2-5 and V is TRBV9; D is uncertain. CDR3 length equals 15 residues. Germline V lookup: CDR1 SGDLS, CDR2 YYNGEE. The ends were cut back, 1 base at V and 7 bases at J, with 17 bases in the middle. CDR3 sequence reads: CASSVSWAPYGTQYF. CDR3 nucleotides: TGTGCCAGCAGCGTATCATGGGCCCCGTACGGGACCCAGTACTTC.

The table lists this clonotype with a few counts. This rearrangement joins TRBV12-3 or TRBV12-4 to TRBJ2-5, with a weak D call TRBD1 (5 bases). The CDR3 runs 14 residues. V lost 2 bases and J lost 2, with 9 bases in between. CDR3 amino acids: CASSLSNRQETQYF. CDR3 nucleotide sequence: TGTGCCAGCAGTTTATCGAACAGGCAAGAGACCCAGTACTTC.

This clonotype was seen ten or more times. The genes are TRBV6-2 or TRBV6-3 and TRBJ2-7, with D perhaps matching TRBD2 (5 bases). Trimming cost V 5 bases and J 2 bases, with 13 bases left between them. The germline gives CDR1 MNHEY, CDR2 SVGEGT. The CDR3 consists of 14 residues. CDR3 amino acids: CASSRNLATYEQYF. The DNA of the CDR3 is TGTGCCAGCAGTCGCAATTTAGCGACCTACGAGCAGTACTTC.

The genes are TRBV3-1 and TRBJ2-2; 7 nucleotides match TRBD2. Germline V lookup: CDR1 LGHDT, CDR2 YNNKEL (reference sequence). V lost 1 base and J lost 6; bases outside the gene matches: 8. CDR3 length equals 16 residues. The DNA of the CDR3 is TGTGCCAGCAGCCAAGTGGGGAGGGGTGGCGCCGGGGAGCTGTTTTTT. Residues: CASSQVGRGGAGELFF. The whole variable domain, filled in from reference TRBV3-1 and TRBJ2-2, reads DTAVSQTPKYLVTQMGNDKSIKCEQNLGHDTMYWYKQDSKKFLKIMFSYNNKELIINETVPNRFSPKSPDKAHLNLHINSLELGDSAVYFCASSQVGRGGAGELFFGEGSRLTVL.

In this sample, this clonotype turned up many times. This chain uses TRBV24-1 with TRBJ2-1, with D tentatively TRBD1 (7 bases). CDR3 length: 15 residues. V dropped 8 bases and J dropped 8 bases, with 21 bases sitting between them. Per germline, CDR1 KGHDR and CDR2 SFDVKD. The CDR3 region has the DNA TGTGCCACCATACAGGGGAGGACACGTTGGCATGAGCAGTTCTTC. Translated, it gives CATIQGRTRWHEQFF.

This clonotype was seen ten or more times. V usage is TRBV21-1 and J usage is TRBJ2-3; TRBD1, the D gene given by the table, was not confirmed from the DNA. TRBV21-1 is an annotated pseudogene. CDR3 length: 15 amino acids. DNA of the CDR3: TGTGCCAGCAGCAAAGGGACAGGGGGCCCAGATACGCAGTATTTT. Amino acid sequence: CASSKGTGGPDTQYF.

The CDR3, as DNA: TGTGCCGGAACAGGGCTTAACTATGGCTACACCTTC. It translates to CAGTGLNYGYTF. The chain carries TRBV30 and TRBJ1-2; D perhaps matches TRBD1 (6 bases). CDR1 is GTSNPN, CDR2 SVGIG, per germline (reference sequence). The CDR3 extends over 12 amino acids. V was clipped by 8 bases and J by 1 base, with 11 bases between them. Using reference TRBV30 and TRBJ1-2 for the parts outside the CDR3, the full variable domain is SQTIHQWPATLVQPVGSPLSLECTVEGTSNPNLYWYRQAAGRGLQLLFYSVGIGQISSEVPQNLSASRPQDRQFILSSKKLLLSDSGFYLCAGTGLNYGYTFGSGTRLTVV.

The V call is TRBV7-2, the J call TRBJ1-1, with D unresolved. The CDR3 consists of 14 residues. V shed 2 bases and J shed 6 bases, with 13 bases lying between them. Per germline, CDR1 SGHTA and CDR2 FQGNSA. The CDR3 DNA is TGTGCCAGCAGCTTATGGACGGCCGGGGCTGAAGCTTTCTTT. Its protein product is CASSLWTAGAEAFF.

There are many counts of this clonotype. The chain is built from TRBV4-2 and TRBJ2-3; TRBD2 aligns across 10 bases. V shed 0 bases, J shed 4 bases, and the junction held 4 bases outside the gene matches. This CDR3 is built from 16 residues. CDR1 and CDR2 from the germline V gene are LGHNA and YNFKEQ. Here the CDR3 reads CASSQDEAGGPDTQYF. Here the CDR3 DNA reads TGTGCCAGCAGCCAAGATGAAGCGGGGGGGCCAGATACGCAGTATTTT.

Many counts were recorded for this clonotype. The chain joins TRBV2 to TRBJ2-3; tentative D call: TRBD2 (6 bases). CDR3 size: 14 residues. CDR1 and CDR2 (germline): SNHLY, FYNNEI. V lost 6 bases and J 7 bases, leaving 17 bases between the germline ends. The CDR3 DNA sequence: TGTGCCAGCAGCTCTTTGGCGGGACCTCATACGCAGTATTTT. Translating it yields CASSSLAGPHTQYF.

Ten or more counts support this clonotype. This chain links TRBV6-1 with TRBJ2-5; D gene unclear. The V gene lost 9 bases and the J gene lost 3 bases, with 14 bases spanning the gap. The CDR3 extends over 13 amino acids. CDR1 and CDR2 (germline): MNHNS, SASEGT. CDR3 bases: TGTGCCAGTGGTCAGGTCGAAGAAGAGACCCAGTACTTC. Its translation is CASGQVEEETQYF.

The gene calls are TRBV19 and TRBJ1-2; no reliable D call. The ends were cut back, 5 bases at V and 4 bases at J, with 8 bases in the middle. Germline-derived CDR1 and CDR2 are LNHDA and SQIVND (reference sequence). The CDR3 is made up of 12 amino acids. The CDR3 sequence: CASSGGVYGYTF. Here the CDR3 DNA reads TGTGCCAGTAGTGGAGGAGTCTATGGCTACACCTTC.

This clonotype was recorded a few times. The rearrangement links TRBV21-1 to TRBJ2-7; the DNA was not used to check the table's D call, TRBD2. TRBV21-1 is flagged as a pseudogene. The CDR3 totals 17 residues. This CDR3 reads CASSKGWVAEETYEQYF. The DNA for the CDR3 is TGTGCCAGCAGCAAGGGATGGGTGGCGGAGGAGACCTACGAGCAGTACTTC.

This clonotype has a count of ten or more. The gene calls are TRBV29-1 and TRBJ1-6, with a tentative D call TRBD1 (6 bases). The CDR3 extends over 13 amino acids. Looked up from germline, CDR1 is SQVTM and CDR2 is ANQGSEA. The V gene lost 6 bases and the J gene lost 6 bases, with 12 bases spanning the gap. The CDR3 nucleotides are TGCAGCGTCCGGGACACTGTTAATTCACCCCTCCACTTT. Encoded protein: CSVRDTVNSPLHF.

There are many counts of this clonotype. The genes are TRBV12-5 and TRBJ2-1; the D is unclear. Trimming shortened V by 0 bases and J by 12 bases, and 12 bases separated the two germline ends. Germline values: CDR1 LGHNT, CDR2 FRNRAP. The CDR3 length is 13 residues. The CDR3 reads CASGLVRLERQFF. The CDR3 coding sequence is TGTGCTAGTGGTTTGGTACGGTTGGAGAGGCAGTTCTTC.

V usage is TRBV20-1 and J usage is TRBJ2-5; TRBD2 might be the D (6 bases). Germline V gene sequence: CDR1 DFQATT, CDR2 SNEGSKA (reference sequence). The CDR3 has 11 residues. Trimming pared 6 bases from V and 2 bases from J, leaving 7 bases between. CDR3 in DNA: TGCAGTGCAAGCGGGCAAGAGACCCAGTACTTC. Amino acid sequence: CSASGQETQYF.

This clonotype was seen ten or more times. This sequence joins TRBV14 and TRBJ1-3, with D possibly being TRBD1 (5 bases). The ends were cut back, 1 base at V and 4 bases at J, with 14 bases in the middle. Germline assignment: CDR1 SGHDN and CDR2 FVKESK. The length of the CDR3 is 16 residues. The CDR3 sequence: CASSQVRDVGGNTIYF. The CDR3 coding sequence is TGTGCCAGCAGCCAAGTTCGGGACGTAGGAGGAAACACCATATATTTT.

This clonotype was counted many times. The genes are TRBV7-2 and TRBJ2-1; tentatively, D is TRBD1 (5 bases). Looked up from germline, CDR1 is SGHTA and CDR2 is FQGNSA. This CDR3 is built from 14 residues. Trimming took 8 bases from V and 0 from J, leaving 11 bases between them. The CDR3 DNA follows: TGTGCCAGCGGACACTCGAGCTCCTACAATGAGCAGTTCTTC. Amino acid sequence: CASGHSSSYNEQFF.

A few counts support this clonotype. The rearrangement joins TRBV29-1 to TRBJ2-2; 7 nucleotides agree with TRBD2. Germline CDR1 reads SQVTM; CDR2 reads ANQGSEA. This CDR3 is built from 13 residues. V shed 5 bases and J 1 base; nucleotides not matched to a gene: 1. The CDR3 DNA is TGCAGCGTTCGCGGGGGGAACACCGGGGAGCTGTTTTTT. This codes for CSVRGGNTGELFF.

This clonotype was counted between two and nine times. The rearrangement uses TRBV20-1 and TRBJ1-4; TRBD1 agrees at 7 bases. Trimming removed 3 bases from V and 6 bases from J; junction bases left unmatched: 4. Per the germline V gene, CDR1 is DFQATT and CDR2 is SNEGSKA (reference sequence). CDR3 length equals 13 residues. CDR3 nucleotide sequence: TGCAGTGCTAGCGACAGGGTCCATGAAAAACTGTTTTTT. As protein: CSASDRVHEKLFF.

This clonotype has a handful of counts. The chain joins TRBV28 to TRBJ1-2, with 8 positions matching TRBD1. The CDR3 spans 16 residues. Germline assignment: CDR1 MDHEN and CDR2 SYDVKM. V was pared by 0 bases and J by 8 bases, with 11 bases of the junction left unmatched. CDR3 in amino acids: CASSLWGPTGVSGYTF. CDR3 DNA sequence: TGTGCCAGCAGTTTATGGGGACCGACAGGGGTTAGCGGCTACACCTTC.

J is TRBJ1-1 and V is TRBV5-1, with 7 bases fitting TRBD1. This CDR3 contains 16 residues. The V segment lost 2 bases and the J segment 0 bases; nucleotides outside the gene matches: 7. CDR1 is SGHRS, CDR2 YFSETQ, per germline. The CDR3 loop is CASSFTGDEVNTEAFF. Written as DNA, the CDR3 is TGCGCCAGCAGCTTCACAGGGGATGAGGTGAACACTGAAGCTTTCTTT.

The rearrangement joins TRBV5-1 to TRBJ1-1; 7 bases line up with TRBD1. Germline values: CDR1 SGHRS, CDR2 YFSETQ. Losses at the gene ends were 5 bases for V and 1 base for J; bases not matched to a gene: 5. The CDR3 has 14 amino acids. CDR3 DNA: TGCGCCAGCAGATCCGGGACAGCGAACACTGAAGCTTTCTTT. Amino acid sequence: CASRSGTANTEAFF.

In this sample, this clonotype turned up a few times. The J gene is TRBJ1-6, the V gene TRBV6-6; no reliable D call. The V gene's germline CDR1 is MNHNY and CDR2 SVGAGI (reference sequence). CDR3 length: 16 amino acids. The V gene lost 5 bases and the J gene lost 10 bases, with 21 bases spanning the gap. The CDR3 coding sequence is TGTGCCAGCAGTCCCACGGTCCTAGTTTTTGGGTCACCCCTCCACTTT. This encodes CASSPTVLVFGSPLHF.

This clonotype is a singleton in its sample. The CDR3 coding sequence is TGTGCCAGCAGCCGAGGGGTGGCTCTCAATCAGCCCCAGCATTTT. Protein product: CASSRGVALNQPQHF. The chain couples TRBV28 to TRBJ1-5; D might be TRBD1 (5 bases). The CDR3 consists of 15 residues. Germline CDR1 and CDR2: MDHEN and SYDVKM. The V and J ends lost 6 bases and 3 bases respectively, with 15 bases between them.

This clonotype was observed a few times. The rearrangement joins TRBV28 to TRBJ2-3; D is possibly TRBD1 or TRBD2 (5 bases each). V gave up 3 bases and J gave up 9 bases, with 22 bases separating them. The CDR3 is made up of 16 amino acids. Germline V CDR1 and CDR2: MDHEN, SYDVKM. CDR3 in DNA: TGTGCCAGCAGTTTTTCTACGGGACGCAAAGCTGTCACGCAGTATTTT. It codes for CASSFSTGRKAVTQYF.

The table lists this clonotype with many counts. In DNA, the CDR3 is TGTGCCAGCAGTGGGAACAGCAATGGTTCACCCCTCCACTTT. It is translated as CASSGNSNGSPLHF. This sequence joins TRBV2 and TRBJ1-6; D remains ambiguous. Between the trimmed V and J ends, which lost 4 bases and 9 bases, there was a span of 13 bases. Germline values: CDR1 SNHLY, CDR2 FYNNEI. This CDR3 spans 14 amino acids.